Listed below are T cell receptor beta chains from one sample, sequenced in a study of PD-1 blockade in classical Hodgkin lymphoma. Sequencing was performed with immunoSEQ multiplex PCR; in TCRdb, only in-frame clones are kept and a portion is missing. The table lists 50,000 or so clones, roughly 66% of them singletons. The specimen was peripheral blood mononuclear cells (PBMCs), collected before the second cycle of nivolumab. The receptors were sampled from a human donor with classical Hodgkin lymphoma. Both conserved end residues are part of each CDR3. Each record gives: J gene, V gene, clone size, D gene, CDR3 protein, CDR3 DNA. D genes are given only for firm matches. Only part of the rows carry a size: once, few, many, or a class if the clone is expanded.

>TRBJ1-1|TRBV6-1|.|.
CASILTPEGGTEAFF
TGTGCCAGCATTCTAACCCCTGAGGGGGGCACTGAAGCTTTCTTT
>TRBJ1-5|TRBV2|.|TRBD1
CASSEARGQPQHF
TGTGCCAGCAGTGAAGCCAGGGGGCAGCCCCAGCATTTT
>TRBJ2-1|TRBV7-2|.|TRBD2
CASSLQTRTSGYNEQFF
TGTGCCAGCAGCTTGCAAACCCGGACTAGCGGATACAATGAGCAGTTCTTC
>TRBJ1-3|TRBV30|.|.
CAWSSSGNTIYF
TGTGCCTGGAGTTCATCTGGAAACACCATATATTTT
>TRBJ2-1|TRBV6-6|.|.
CASSYSKASPNYEQFF
TGTGCCAGCAGTTACTCGAAGGCTAGCCCCAATTATGAGCAGTTCTTC
>TRBJ2-2|TRBV27|.|.
CASAWDPRDPGELFF
TGTGCCAGCGCATGGGACCCTAGGGATCCCGGGGAGCTGTTTTTT
>TRBJ2-1|TRBV10-2|.|TRBD2
CASSVRTSGVYNEQFF
TGCGCCAGCAGTGTCCGGACTAGCGGGGTTTACAATGAGCAGTTCTTC
>TRBJ2-3|TRBV5-1|.|.
CASSLTGNPEDTQYF
TGCGCCAGCAGCTTGACGGGGAACCCTGAGGATACGCAGTATTTT
>TRBJ1-1|TRBV19|.|.
CASSIRPSAEAFF
TGTGCCAGTAGTATCCGACCCAGCGCTGAAGCTTTCTTT
>TRBJ2-7|TRBV11-2|.|.
CASTKSSFSYEQYF
TGTGCCAGCACCAAGTCCAGCTTCTCCTACGAGCAGTACTTC
>TRBJ2-5|TRBV29-1|.|.
CSVETVGETQYF
TGCAGCGTTGAGACGGTAGGGGAGACCCAGTACTTC
>TRBJ2-3|TRBV6-4|.|TRBD2
CASSEVGRETDTQYF
TGTGCCAGCAGTGAAGTGGGGCGGGAGACAGATACGCAGTATTTT
>TRBJ1-2|TRBV7-9|many|.
CASSRFDGYGYTF
TGTGCCAGCAGTCGCTTTGACGGCTATGGCTACACCTTC
>TRBJ1-1|TRBV7-9|few|.
CASSLVPSEKAFF
TGTGCCAGCAGCTTAGTGCCGTCAGAGAAAGCTTTCTTT
>TRBJ1-5|TRBV18|.|.
CASSPGADQPQHF
TGTGCCAGCTCACCAGGGGCAGATCAGCCCCAGCATTTT
>TRBJ1-6|TRBV7-2|.|.
CASNLGSPNSPLHF
TGTGCCAGCAACCTCGGGTCGCCCAATTCACCCCTCCACTTT
>TRBJ1-2|TRBV7-9|.|.
CASSLALQEHAYTF
TGTGCCAGCAGCTTAGCTTTACAGGAACATGCCTACACCTTC
>TRBJ2-1|TRBV5-6|.|.
CASSSVLNEQFF
TGTGCCAGCAGCTCCGTTTTAAATGAGCAGTTCTTC
>TRBJ2-1|TRBV6-5|.|.
CASSSGRFYNEQFF
TGTGCCAGCAGCTCAGGCAGATTCTACAATGAGCAGTTCTTC
>TRBJ2-2|TRBV10-1|.|TRBD2
CASSVVAGSNTGELFF
TGCGCCAGCAGTGTAGTAGCGGGCTCGAACACCGGGGAGCTGTTTTTT
>TRBJ2-6|TRBV10-3|.|TRBD2
CAISESNGRLASGANVLTF
TGTGCCATCAGTGAGTCGAACGGGAGGTTGGCCTCTGGGGCCAACGTCCTGACTTTC
>TRBJ1-2|TRBV6-5|.|.
CASFRGDGYTF
TGTGCCAGCTTCAGGGGCGATGGCTACACCTTC
>TRBJ2-1|TRBV2|.|.
CASSLGALESSYNEQFF
TGTGCCAGCAGCCTAGGGGCGCTGGAGAGCTCCTACAATGAGCAGTTCTTC
>TRBJ1-5|TRBV6-1|few|.
CACRAAANQPQHF
TGTGCCTGCCGGGCAGCCGCCAATCAGCCCCAGCATTTT
>TRBJ1-2|TRBV7-9|few|.
CASSSGQGVWYGYTF
TGTGCCAGCAGCTCTGGGCAGGGCGTATGGTATGGCTACACCTTC
>TRBJ2-1|TRBV9|.|TRBD2
CASSVGTSGLGSYNEQFF
TGTGCCAGCAGCGTAGGTACTAGCGGCCTCGGCTCCTACAATGAGCAGTTCTTC
>TRBJ2-5|TRBV6-6|.|TRBD2
CASSPTGLAVQETQYF
TGTGCCAGCAGCCCGACGGGACTAGCGGTACAAGAGACCCAGTACTTC
>TRBJ1-5|TRBV5-1|many|TRBD1
CASSPRTGQQPQHF
TGCGCCAGCAGCCCAAGGACAGGACAGCAGCCCCAGCATTTT
>TRBJ1-5|TRBV6-5|.|TRBD1
CASSVTGFSNQPQHF
TGTGCCAGCAGTGTGACAGGGTTCAGCAATCAGCCCCAGCATTTT
>TRBJ2-1|TRBV6-6|.|TRBD2
CASSYGLAGDEQFF
TGTGCCAGCAGTTACGGACTAGCCGGCGATGAGCAGTTCTTC
>TRBJ2-3|TRBV19|.|TRBD2
CASSIHRLAGADTQYF
TGTGCCAGTAGTATCCACAGATTAGCGGGAGCAGATACGCAGTATTTT
>TRBJ1-5|TRBV6-6|.|TRBD1
CASRPRQGNQPQHF
TGTGCCAGCAGGCCCCGACAGGGTAATCAGCCCCAGCATTTT
>TRBJ1-5|TRBV7-9|.|.
CASSEAPGSNQPQHF
TGTGCCAGCAGCGAAGCCCCCGGAAGCAATCAGCCCCAGCATTTT
>TRBJ1-5|TRBV30|.|.
CAWSVKLGNQPQHF
TGTGCCTGGAGTGTAAAATTGGGCAATCAGCCCCAGCATTTT
>TRBJ1-4|TRBV4-1|.|.
CASSQRGTDSEKLFF
TGCGCCAGCAGCCAACGGGGTACCGATTCGGAAAAACTGTTTTTT
>TRBJ1-5|TRBV30|.|.
CAWSDPNRGVNQPQHF
TGTGCCTGGAGTGACCCGAACCGGGGGGTCAATCAGCCCCAGCATTTT
>TRBJ2-1|TRBV7-2|once|.
CASSLDSNEQFF
TGTGCCAGCAGCTTAGACAGCAATGAGCAGTTCTTC
>TRBJ2-1|TRBV4-1|.|TRBD1
CASSSSGTGSYNEQFF
TGCGCCAGCAGCTCCTCGGGGACAGGGTCCTACAATGAGCAGTTCTTC
>TRBJ1-3|TRBV30|.|.
CAWTTGTTSGNTIYF
TGTGCCTGGACCACGGGGACAACCTCTGGAAACACCATATATTTT
>TRBJ2-4|TRBV18|.|.
CASSRLGDIQYF
TGTGCCAGCTCACGCCTCGGGGACATTCAGTACTTC
>TRBJ1-2|TRBV6-5|many|TRBD1
CASSVQGGYGYTF
TGTGCCAGCAGTGTCCAGGGGGGCTATGGCTACACCTTC
>TRBJ1-1|TRBV6-5|.|.
CASTRGENTEAFF
TGTGCCAGCACGAGGGGAGAGAACACTGAAGCTTTCTTT
>TRBJ1-2|TRBV30|.|.
CAWDGRAELYGYTF
TGTGCCTGGGACGGGAGGGCAGAACTTTATGGCTACACCTTC
>TRBJ2-3|TRBV19|.|.
CASSIVGAEITDTQYF
TGTGCCAGTAGTATAGTCGGGGCAGAAATCACAGATACGCAGTATTTT
>TRBJ2-6|TRBV14|.|.
CASSLIGRPSPESLGSGANVLTF
TGTGCCAGCAGCCTCATAGGGCGACCTTCGCCAGAGTCGTTGGGCTCTGGGGCCAACGTCCTGACTTTC
>TRBJ2-7|TRBV9|once|TRBD2
CASSPRGGLAGSYEQYF
TGTGCCAGCAGCCCCCGGGGAGGGCTAGCGGGCTCCTACGAGCAGTACTTC
>TRBJ1-3|TRBV11-2|.|.
CASSLLKGSSGNTIYF
TGTGCCAGCAGCTTACTGAAGGGGAGCTCTGGAAACACCATATATTTT